This TCR beta chain was recovered during a study of T cells expressing NK-cell markers (dated by TCRdb to 2018 to 2020). Background for the entire study: TCR beta-chain repertoires were profiled in sorted CD3+CD56+NKG2C+, CD3+CD56+NKG2C- and CD3+CD56-NKG2C+ T-cell subsets from about 8 donors. Among the eight sequenced donors, seven were HCMV-seropositive and one was HCMV-seronegative. The study sequenced eight donors, all healthy volunteers chosen at random: three men and five women. Illumina HiSeq 2000/2500, MiSeq or NextSeq was used to sequence libraries as 2 x 150 bp reads.

Concerning this clonotype: Its antigen remains undetermined.

CDR1 SGHRS and CDR2 YFSETQ were looked up in the germline V gene. From the cysteine through the phenylalanine, the CDR3 covers 15 amino acids. No nucleotide data were recorded. A commercial ELISA kit detecting HCMV-specific IgG in serum was used to determine HCMV serostatus. Ficoll density gradient centrifugation was used to isolate peripheral blood mononuclear cells from blood. The instrument given in TCRdb is Illumina HiSeq 2000. TCR beta cDNA libraries were prepared using 5'RACE template switching, which introduced a universal primer site and unique molecular identifiers. Priming for cDNA synthesis came from the TCR beta constant segment, and two successive PCR amplification steps followed. In the source study's methods: Reads were demultiplexed and grouped by UMI with MIGEC, and clonotypes were assembled and quantified with MiTCR. Only TCR cDNA sequences supported by at least two reads were kept to exclude erroneous sequences. The tcR package was used for downstream repertoire analysis, with clonotypes matched between fractions based on CDR3 nucleotide sequence plus V segment. VDJmatch was used to annotate antigen specificity against VDJdb, with one amino acid substitution in CDR3 permitted. The reads were reprocessed in TCRdb, with one entry per CDR3 protein sequence and no accompanying DNA. The V and J calls reflect TCRdb's pipeline rather than the authors' work. The sample table on file contains 500,000 to 700,000 distinct CDR3 sequences. Approximately 3.6% of the sample rests with the top ten.

The paper as a whole reports these results and caveats: In a handful of donors, the dominant CD3+CD56+NKG2C+ clonotypes were found to rank among the top 10 CD8+ clonotypes and to make up 1.0-7.0% of CD8+ T cells. Those dominant clonotypes were again the most abundant among CD3+CD56-NKG2C+ cells in a few donors, at roughly 25-60.1%. Whether the expanded NKG2C-expressing T cell clones were specific for HCMV antigens remained unclear.

Recombination connected TRBV5-1 to TRBJ2-2. This TCR came from a man younger than 30 in good health. Donor details come from another sample of the same person, matched by shared clones. Sequenced: blood T cells: a sorted CD56 or NKG2C T cell subset, CD4+ or CD8+ T cells, or bulk PBMC T cells (not recorded which). The CDR3 has the sequence CASSSRVSNTGELFF.